The 10 T cell receptor beta chains in this list originate from one sample, sequenced in a study of early T cells in non-severe SARS-CoV-2 infection. TCRdb itself ran the 5' RACE reads through MiXCR, one entry per CDR3 protein. The sample lists about 62,000 distinct CDR3 sequences, less than 10% occurring once. The material sequenced was whole blood. The receptors derive from an adult who was a healthcare worker with PCR-confirmed SARS-CoV-2 infection or an uninfected control (not recorded which).

A few counts support this clonotype. The rearrangement links TRBV5-1 to TRBJ2-5; a weak D match, TRBD1 (5 bases). The CDR3 sequence is 15 residues long. The V and J ends lost 4 bases and 1 base respectively, with 14 bases between them. Germline V gene data show CDR1 as SGHRS and CDR2 as YFSETQ. CDR3 in DNA: TGCGCCAGCAGCCTGGAACCGACAGTCCAAGAGACCCAGTACTTC. Translating gives CASSLEPTVQETQYF.

This clonotype was observed a handful of times. The chain is built from TRBV7-8 and TRBJ1-1; D is unclear. Germline loops: CDR1 SGHVS, CDR2 FQNEAQ. The germline V and J ends were trimmed by 8 bases and 0 bases, with 13 bases remaining between them. This CDR3 contains 14 residues. The DNA for the CDR3 is TGTGCCAGCGGTGGTATGATTTTGAACACTGAAGCTTTCTTT. Amino acid sequence: CASGGMILNTEAFF.

This clonotype was seen more than once but under ten times. The chain employs TRBV12-3 or TRBV12-4 and TRBJ2-4, with no clear D. Deletions cut 5 bases from V and 9 bases from J, with 17 bases between. The CDR3 has 14 residues. In DNA form, the CDR3 reads TGTGCCAGCAGTATCCAGGAGAGATCGAGCATTCAGTACTTC. Translation gives CASSIQERSSIQYF.

The table lists this clonotype with a few counts. V and J are TRBV6-1 and TRBJ2-7, with D unclear. The CDR3 runs to 14 residues. V lost 5 bases, J lost 3 bases, and 14 bases lay in between. CDR1 is MNHNS and CDR2 is SASEGT in the germline V gene. The DNA of the CDR3 is TGTGCCAGCAGTCGTGACCCAGGATACTACGAGCAGTACGTC. Encoded protein: CASSRDPGYYEQYV.

This clonotype was counted at least ten times. V and J are TRBV11-2 and TRBJ2-6; D not certain. The germline gives CDR1 SGHAT, CDR2 FQNNGV. Trimming shortened V by 1 base and J by 0 bases, and 13 bases separated the two germline ends. This CDR3 is built from 18 residues. CDR3 DNA: TGTGCCAGCAGCTTAGGTCCCAATTTTTCCTCTGGGGCCAACGTCCTGACTTTC. It translates to CASSLGPNFSSGANVLTF.

This clonotype was found many times. The chain employs TRBV5-1 and TRBJ2-5, with D uncertain. Germline CDR1 is SGHRS and CDR2 is YFSETQ. V shed 5 bases and J shed 3 bases, with 5 bases lying between them. This CDR3 is 11 amino acids long. CDR3: CASSREETQYF. The CDR3 nucleotides read TGCGCCAGCAGTCGCGAAGAGACCCAGTACTTC.

The J gene is TRBJ2-2, the V gene TRBV30; possible D gene TRBD2, 5 bases. The germline V gene has CDR1 GTSNPN and CDR2 SVGIG (reference sequence). Trimming left V 1 base short and J 5 bases short, with 11 bases between. This CDR3 spans 14 amino acids. The CDR3 here is CAWSGLGGTGELFF. The CDR3 region has the DNA TGTGCCTGGAGTGGCCTTGGCGGGACCGGGGAGCTGTTTTTT.

This clonotype was counted at least ten times. The V and J genes are TRBV29-1 and TRBJ2-1; a possible D gene is TRBD1 (6 bases). Germline V gene data show CDR1 as SQVTM and CDR2 as ANQGSEA. The CDR3 is 12 amino acids. The V and J ends lost 5 bases and 9 bases respectively, with 14 bases between them. CDR3 nucleotides: TGCAGCGTTAACAGGGCGCGCGGTGAGCAGTTCTTC. Protein product: CSVNRARGEQFF.

V and J are TRBV20-1 and TRBJ1-6; TRBD1 agrees at 7 bases. The CDR3 is made up of 14 amino acids. V was pared by 3 bases and J by 6 bases, with 5 bases of the junction left unmatched. In germline, CDR1 is DFQATT, CDR2 SNEGSKA (reference sequence). The CDR3 loop is CSASKGAGNSPLHF. CDR3 DNA sequence: TGCAGTGCTAGCAAGGGGGCTGGTAATTCACCCCTCCACTTT.

The CDR3 reads CASSGRVRSTDTQYF. The CDR3 region has the DNA TGTGCCAGCAGCGGCCGGGTTAGAAGCACAGATACGCAGTATTTT. V and J are TRBV12-3 or TRBV12-4 and TRBJ2-3; D not resolved. This CDR3 contains 15 residues. Deletions cut 6 bases from V and 0 bases from J, with 13 bases between.